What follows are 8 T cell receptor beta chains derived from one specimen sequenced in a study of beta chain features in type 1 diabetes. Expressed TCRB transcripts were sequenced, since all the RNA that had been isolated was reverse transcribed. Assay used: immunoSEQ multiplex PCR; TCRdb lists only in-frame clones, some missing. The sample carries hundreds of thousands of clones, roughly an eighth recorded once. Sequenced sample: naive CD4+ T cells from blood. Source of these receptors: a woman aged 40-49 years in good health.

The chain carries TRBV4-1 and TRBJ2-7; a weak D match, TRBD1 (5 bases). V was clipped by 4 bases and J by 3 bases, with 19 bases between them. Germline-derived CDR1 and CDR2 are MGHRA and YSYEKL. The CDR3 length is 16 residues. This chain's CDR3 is CASSRLGIGQGYEQYF. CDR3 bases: TGCGCCAGCAGCCGCCTAGGGATTGGGCAGGGCTACGAGCAGTACTTC.

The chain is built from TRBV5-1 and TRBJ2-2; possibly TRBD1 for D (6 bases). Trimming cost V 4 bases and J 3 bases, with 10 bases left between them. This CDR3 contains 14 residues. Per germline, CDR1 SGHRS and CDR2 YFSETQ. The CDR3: CASSVGAHTGELFF. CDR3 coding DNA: TGCGCCAGCAGCGTGGGGGCCCACACCGGGGAGCTGTTTTTT.

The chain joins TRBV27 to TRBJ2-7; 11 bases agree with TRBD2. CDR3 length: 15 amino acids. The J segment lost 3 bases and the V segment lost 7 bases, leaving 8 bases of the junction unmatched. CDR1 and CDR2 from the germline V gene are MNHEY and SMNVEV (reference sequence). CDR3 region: CASTILAGDSYEQYF. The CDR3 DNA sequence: TGTGCCAGCACCATACTAGCGGGGGACAGCTACGAGCAGTACTTC.

The CDR3: CASEAGLAGTDTQYF. In DNA, the CDR3 is TGTGCCAGTGAGGCTGGACTAGCGGGCACAGATACGCAGTATTTT. The chain joins TRBV19 to TRBJ2-3; 10 positions agree with TRBD2. Looked up from germline, CDR1 is LNHDA and CDR2 is SQIVND (reference sequence). Unmatched junction bases numbered 6, after V lost 8 bases and J lost 1 base. The CDR3 has 15 amino acids.

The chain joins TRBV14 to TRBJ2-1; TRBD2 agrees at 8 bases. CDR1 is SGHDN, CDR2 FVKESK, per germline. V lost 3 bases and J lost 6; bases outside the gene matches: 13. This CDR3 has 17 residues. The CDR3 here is CASSHPPGLGGGNEQFF. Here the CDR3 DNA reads TGTGCCAGCAGCCACCCACCGGGACTAGGGGGTGGCAATGAGCAGTTCTTC.

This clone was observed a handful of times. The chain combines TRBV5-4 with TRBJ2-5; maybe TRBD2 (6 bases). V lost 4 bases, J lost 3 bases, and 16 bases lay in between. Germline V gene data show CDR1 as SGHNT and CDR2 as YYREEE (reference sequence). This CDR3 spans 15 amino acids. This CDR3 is CASSKPGRGKETQYF. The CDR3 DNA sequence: TGTGCCAGCAGCAAGCCGGGGCGGGGAAAAGAGACCCAGTACTTC.

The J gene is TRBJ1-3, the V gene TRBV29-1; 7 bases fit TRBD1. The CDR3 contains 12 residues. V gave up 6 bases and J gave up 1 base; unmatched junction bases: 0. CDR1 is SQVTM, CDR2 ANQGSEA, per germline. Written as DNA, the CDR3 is TGCAGCGTGACAGGGTCTGGAAACACCATATATTTT. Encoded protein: CSVTGSGNTIYF.

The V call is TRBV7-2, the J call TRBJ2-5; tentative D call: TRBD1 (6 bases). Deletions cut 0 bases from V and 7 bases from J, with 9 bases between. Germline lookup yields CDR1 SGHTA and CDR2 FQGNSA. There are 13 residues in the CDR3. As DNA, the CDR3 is TGTGCCAGCAGCTTAGCGGGGGCGGGGACCCAGTACTTC. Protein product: CASSLAGAGTQYF.